This entry lists 17 T cell receptor beta chains sequenced from one sample in a study of blood T cell repertoires in COVID-19. Method: immunoSEQ multiplex PCR; TCRdb's copy keeps in-frame clones and lacks some. In the table there are about 360,000 clones, more than 75% of which are singletons. The source material was peripheral blood. These receptor sequences come from a human donor in a cohort sampled during active COVID-19.

V gene TRBV10-3 combines with J gene TRBJ1-1; 9 nucleotides agree with TRBD1. Germline V lookup: CDR1 ENHRY, CDR2 SYGVKD. This CDR3 comprises 18 residues. The trim removed 3 bases at V and 2 bases at J, leaving 13 bases unmatched. DNA of the CDR3: TGTGCCATCAGTGATGGAGCGGGACAGGGTAGGGAAAACACTGAAGCTTTCTTT. This encodes CAISDGAGQGRENTEAFF.

This clone turned up a few times. The chain combines TRBV12-3 or TRBV12-4 with TRBJ1-1; D unresolved. Between the trimmed V and J ends, which lost 2 bases and 0 bases, there was a span of 4 bases. The CDR3 extends over 13 amino acids. CDR3 sequence: CASSLSVNTEAFF. Written as DNA, the CDR3 is TGTGCCAGCAGTTTATCGGTGAACACTGAAGCTTTCTTT.

The chain uses TRBV4-1 and TRBJ1-6; 8 bases are shared with TRBD1. This CDR3 contains 18 residues. Germline CDR1 MGHRA, CDR2 YSYEKL. Trimming at V came to 0 bases and at J to 7 bases, leaving 11 bases not matched to a gene. The CDR3 protein is CASSQEQGLDRVNSPLHF. CDR3 nucleotide sequence: TGCGCCAGCAGCCAAGAACAGGGATTGGACAGGGTAAATTCACCCCTCCACTTT.

This clone was detected only once. This chain links TRBV5-6 with TRBJ1-3; D is uncertain. The ends were cut back, 1 base at V and 7 bases at J, with 6 bases in the middle. The CDR3 spans 12 residues. The V gene's germline CDR1 is SGHDT and CDR2 YYEEEE. CDR3 nucleotides: TGTGCCAGCAGCTTGATGGAGAACACCATATATTTT. It is translated as CASSLMENTIYF.

V and J are TRBV19 and TRBJ1-5; 9 nucleotides agree with TRBD1. Germline V gives CDR1 LNHDA, CDR2 SQIVND (reference sequence). Trimming took 5 bases from V and 3 from J; bases not matched to a gene: 8. The length of the CDR3 is 16 residues. This chain's CDR3 is CASSASGTGSNQPQHF. DNA of the CDR3: TGTGCCAGTAGTGCGTCCGGGACAGGGTCCAATCAGCCCCAGCATTTT.

CDR3 in DNA: TGTGCCTGGAGTCCTCTTATAGGGAGGAACACTGAAGCTTTCTTT. It translates to CAWSPLIGRNTEAFF. The chain recombines TRBV30 with TRBJ1-1, with D hard to call. This CDR3 spans 15 amino acids. Trimming cost V 2 bases and J 1 base, with 14 bases left between them. Germline V gene sequence: CDR1 GTSNPN, CDR2 SVGIG (reference sequence).

The rearrangement joins TRBV11-1 to TRBJ2-1; the D gene is possibly TRBD2 (6 bases). In germline, CDR1 is SGHAT, CDR2 FQDESV (reference sequence). The CDR3 is 14 residues long. V lost 1 base and J 2 bases, leaving 6 bases between the germline ends. The DNA for the CDR3 is TGTGCCAGCAGCTTAGGCGGGACCTACAATGAGCAGTTCTTC. Protein product: CASSLGGTYNEQFF.

This clone was seen once. The chain joins TRBV28 to TRBJ2-7, with TRBD2 matching 8 bases. V gave up 6 bases and J gave up 4 bases; unmatched junction bases: 14. The CDR3 is 16 residues long. Looked up from germline, CDR1 is MDHEN and CDR2 is SYDVKM. CDR3 in DNA: TGTGCCAGCAGACCTACCAGCCGGAGCGGGAGATACGAGCAGTACTTC. Its translation is CASRPTSRSGRYEQYF.

The V and J genes are TRBV19 and TRBJ2-7; TRBD2 matches at 8 bases. The V gene's germline CDR1 is LNHDA and CDR2 SQIVND (reference sequence). The CDR3 totals 14 residues. Unmatched junction bases numbered 5, after V lost 4 bases and J lost 3 bases. The CDR3 region is CASSRYGGDYEQYF. As DNA, the CDR3 is TGTGCCAGTAGTAGGTACGGGGGGGACTACGAGCAGTACTTC.

The chain carries TRBV4-2 and TRBJ2-7, with 10 nucleotides matching TRBD1. V was pared by 0 bases and J by 4 bases, with 6 bases of the junction left unmatched. The CDR3 loop spans 16 amino acids. The V gene's germline CDR1 is LGHNA and CDR2 YNFKEQ. This CDR3 is CASSQDTGQGGYEQYF. CDR3 coding DNA: TGTGCCAGCAGCCAAGATACAGGACAGGGGGGTTACGAGCAGTACTTC.

A few counts support this clone. The chain uses TRBV6-6 and TRBJ2-2, with D perhaps TRBD1 (7 bases). This CDR3 region has 13 residues. V shed 11 bases and J shed 2 bases, with 12 bases lying between them. Per germline, CDR1 MNHNY and CDR2 SVGAGI (reference sequence). CDR3 in DNA: TGTGCCGGCGGGGACAGTAACACCGGGGAGCTGTTTTTT. This translates into CAGGDSNTGELFF.

This rearrangement joins TRBV19 to TRBJ2-7; 9 nucleotides align to TRBD2. This CDR3 has 15 amino acids. Trimming cost V 6 bases and J 3 bases; bases outside gene matches: 9. The germline CDR1 and CDR2 sequences are LNHDA and SQIVND (reference sequence). CDR3 bases: TGTGCCAGTAGCCAAGGACTAGCGAGCATCTACGAGCAGTACTTC. Translated: CASSQGLASIYEQYF.

This sequence joins TRBV14 and TRBJ1-6, with a possible D match to TRBD1 (5 bases). V lost 4 bases, J lost 0 bases, and 10 bases lay in between. The CDR3 spans 16 residues. Germline CDR1 and CDR2: SGHDN and FVKESK. In nucleotides, the CDR3 is TGTGCCAGCAGCCCAAGACAGAGCTCCTATAATTCACCCCTCCACTTT. Protein: CASSPRQSSYNSPLHF.

The chain joins TRBV5-1 to TRBJ2-5; 9 bases line up with TRBD1. The CDR3 is 14 residues long. Germline assignment: CDR1 SGHRS and CDR2 YFSETQ. V shed 0 bases and J 7 bases; nucleotides not matched to a gene: 4. The CDR3 nucleotides are TGCGCCAGCAGCTTGGAACAGGGGGCCGGGACCCAGTACTTC. It is translated as CASSLEQGAGTQYF.

The gene calls are TRBV2 and TRBJ2-5; 7 positions agree with TRBD1. Germline V gene sequence: CDR1 SNHLY, CDR2 FYNNEI. Trimming cost V 7 bases and J 1 base; bases outside gene matches: 3. This CDR3 region has 13 residues. CDR3 loop: CASTGDSQETQYF. The CDR3 DNA reads TGTGCCAGCACTGGGGACAGCCAAGAGACCCAGTACTTC.

The J gene is TRBJ1-2, the V gene TRBV12-3 or TRBV12-4; D gene uncertain. V was clipped by 6 bases and J by 5 bases, with 13 bases between them. This CDR3 contains 13 residues. The DNA for the CDR3 is TGTGCCAGCAGCCCCTATTCGGGGTATGGCTACACCTTC. It encodes CASSPYSGYGYTF.

This chain uses TRBV4-1 with TRBJ2-1, with 9 bases aligning to TRBD2. Germline CDR1 MGHRA, CDR2 YSYEKL. V lost 4 bases and J lost 5; bases outside the gene matches: 12. The CDR3 is 17 amino acids. The CDR3 is CASSRQLAGVTHNEQFF. The CDR3 DNA follows: TGCGCCAGCAGCCGACAATTAGCGGGAGTGACACACAATGAGCAGTTCTTC.